Listed here are 10 T cell receptor beta chains from one sample, sequenced in a study of T cell responses to AZD1222 COVID-19 vaccine. Assay: immunoSEQ multiplex PCR; the TCRdb copy retains only in-frame clones and omits some. The sample includes 100,000 or so clones, 80% to 90% of them seen just once. The source material was peripheral blood, sampled on day 0 of AZD1222 vaccination. These receptors were obtained from an adult in good health.

This clone was found once. The chain joins TRBV20-1 to TRBJ1-6; D is perhaps TRBD1 (6 bases). Germline CDR1 and CDR2: DFQATT and SNEGSKA (reference sequence). The length of the CDR3 is 14 residues. Trimming pared 3 bases from V and 5 bases from J, leaving 11 bases between. The CDR3 DNA reads TGCAGTGCTAGTGAGGGGACACATAATTCACCCCTCCACTTT. It is translated as CSASEGTHNSPLHF.

This chain uses TRBV9 with TRBJ1-6; D unclear. CDR3 length equals 14 residues. V lost 0 bases to trimming and J lost 10 bases, with 11 bases between them. Per germline, CDR1 SGDLS and CDR2 YYNGEE. The CDR3 DNA reads TGTGCCAGCAGCGTAGAGGGTACGGGATCACCCCTCCACTTT. Amino acid sequence: CASSVEGTGSPLHF.

This chain uses TRBV9 with TRBJ2-7; either TRBD1 or TRBD2 may fit D (6 bases each). V lost 4 bases and J 6 bases, leaving 17 bases between the germline ends. The CDR3 contains 14 residues. Germline V gene lookup returns CDR1 SGDLS and CDR2 YYNGEE. The CDR3: CASSTSLEGGEQYF. DNA for the CDR3: TGTGCCAGCAGCACGAGCCTGGAGGGGGGCGAGCAGTACTTC.

This clone appeared a single time. The chain links TRBV2 to TRBJ2-7, with D possibly called TRBD1 or TRBD2 (5 bases each). V shed 7 bases and J shed 3 bases, with 16 bases lying between them. The CDR3 contains 14 residues. CDR1 is SNHLY and CDR2 is FYNNEI in the germline V gene. The CDR3 DNA reads TGTGCCAGCAACGGGGTATCGGGGCGCTACGAGCAGTACTTC. As protein: CASNGVSGRYEQYF.

V gene TRBV5-4 combines with J gene TRBJ1-2; TRBD1 is a possible D gene (5 bases). The germline gives CDR1 SGHNT, CDR2 YYREEE (reference sequence). CDR3 length equals 14 residues. V dropped 4 bases and J dropped 8 bases, with 18 bases sitting between them. Here the CDR3 DNA reads TGTGCCAGCAGCGGACAAACAGCCCTCGAAGGCTACACCTTC. Translation: CASSGQTALEGYTF.

The V and J genes are TRBV7-7 and TRBJ2-5; TRBD2 matches at 8 bases. Germline loops: CDR1 SSHAT, CDR2 FNYEAQ (reference sequence). CDR3 size: 15 residues. V was pared by 7 bases and J by 5 bases, with 12 bases of the junction left unmatched. The CDR3 sequence is CASTPGAGGGETQYF. CDR3 nucleotides: TGTGCCAGCACGCCCGGGGCGGGAGGTGGTGAGACCCAGTACTTC.

This clone was recorded a few times. V gene TRBV6-5 combines with J gene TRBJ2-1; 9 nucleotides align to TRBD1. The germline gives CDR1 MNHEY, CDR2 SVGAGI. The CDR3 extends over 15 amino acids. Unmatched junction bases numbered 10, after V lost 4 bases and J lost 9 bases. In nucleotides, the CDR3 is TGTGCCAGCAGTTTCCGGGACAGGGTCGGTACTGAGCAGTTCTTC. Residues: CASSFRDRVGTEQFF.

The rearrangement joins TRBV2 to TRBJ2-2; 9 nucleotides match TRBD2. This CDR3 spans 15 amino acids. The germline CDR1 and CDR2 sequences are SNHLY and FYNNEI. J gave up 5 bases and V 2 bases, and 3 bases lay outside the gene matches. CDR3 DNA sequence: TGTGCCAGCAGTGAACCTAGCGGGATTACCGGGGAGCTGTTTTTT. This gives the protein CASSEPSGITGELFF.

This chain links TRBV7-2 with TRBJ2-2; TRBD2 matches 9 bases. Germline V gene lookup returns CDR1 SGHTA and CDR2 FQGNSA. There are 18 residues in the CDR3. The V and J ends lost 4 bases and 4 bases, in that order; junction bases with no gene match: 13. DNA of the CDR3: TGTGCCAGCAGCTCCTCAAGGGGGACTAGCTTCGTCACCGGGGAGCTGTTTTTT. This codes for CASSSSRGTSFVTGELFF.

This clone was found once. V usage is TRBV9 and J usage is TRBJ1-6, with D hard to call. Germline loops: CDR1 SGDLS, CDR2 YYNGEE. The V and J ends lost 3 bases and 10 bases respectively, with 17 bases between them. The CDR3 spans 15 residues. CDR3 nucleotides: TGTGCCAGCAGCGCTCAACCCGTCGAGGGATCACCCCTCCACTTT. This gives the protein CASSAQPVEGSPLHF.